This T cell receptor beta chain was identified in a study of beta chain features in type 1 diabetes. Points from the study as a whole: Type 1 diabetes patients showed a moderate but significant shortening of TCRB CDR3s in all four CD4+ subsets.

Comments on this clone: Its antigen is as yet unknown. The sample holds other DNA sequences that translate to the same CDR3.

The study reverse transcribed the entire isolated RNA, so it sequenced expressed TCRB transcripts. Method: immunoSEQ multiplex PCR; TCRdb's copy keeps in-frame clones and lacks some. The sample has about 340,000 clones, about 14% seen once. Trimming pared 1 base from V and 8 bases from J, leaving 6 bases between. Germline V CDR1 and CDR2: DFQATT, SNEGSKA (reference sequence). The CDR3 spans 11 residues. The V and J genes are TRBV20-1 and TRBJ2-1; D gene ambiguous. The sample was naive CD4+ T cells from blood. The source of this sequence is a woman in her late teens or twenties with type 1 diabetes. CDR3 protein: CSARGPDEQFF. In nucleotides, the CDR3 is TGCAGTGCTAGAGGTCCTGATGAGCAGTTCTTC.